The 4 T cell receptor beta chains listed next were all sequenced from one sample in a study of T-cell reconstitution after alpha-beta-depleted transplantation in children. The TCRbeta library incorporated unique molecular identifiers. TCRdb processed the PCR reads anew with MiXCR; each CDR3 protein has one entry. The sample has about 92,000 distinct CDR3 sequences, 12% seen once; the top ten hold around 13%. Sequenced here: PBMCs from the stem cell graft donor, sampled from the stem cell graft. The receptors originated from a human donor who donated a stem cell graft to a child with inherited bone marrow failure.

V usage is TRBV11-2 and J usage is TRBJ1-1; D gene uncertain. Trimming left V 4 bases short and J 6 bases short, with 9 bases between. CDR3 size: 12 residues. Per the germline V gene, CDR1 is SGHAT and CDR2 is FQNNGV. CDR3 residues: CASSSRAPEAFF. The CDR3 DNA is TGTGCCAGCAGCTCCCGGGCCCCTGAAGCTTTCTTT.

This clonotype showed up many times. This chain uses TRBV20-1 with TRBJ2-1; 10 bases map to TRBD2. The J segment lost 8 bases and the V segment lost 0 bases, leaving 7 bases of the junction unmatched. Germline V gives CDR1 DFQATT, CDR2 SNEGSKA (reference sequence). The CDR3 spans 15 residues. The CDR3 protein is CSARDPSGSVYEQFF. As DNA, the CDR3 is TGCAGTGCTAGAGACCCTAGCGGGAGTGTCTATGAGCAGTTCTTC.

In its sample, this clonotype was seen many times. This chain connects TRBV27 to TRBJ2-7; D perhaps matches TRBD2 (6 bases). The CDR3 is 15 residues long. The germline V gene encodes CDR1 MNHEY and CDR2 SMNVEV (reference sequence). The V end lost 5 bases, the J end lost 0 bases, and 14 bases lay between the germline ends. The CDR3 coding sequence is TGTGCCAGCAGTCCCGGGGCTAGCGTCTCCTACGAGCAGTACTTC. Amino acids: CASSPGASVSYEQYF.

In its sample, this clonotype was seen many times. The chain links TRBV18 to TRBJ2-1; 9 bases fit TRBD1. In germline, CDR1 is KGHSH, CDR2 LQKENI. With V trimmed by 4 bases and J by 5 bases, 6 bases remained unmatched. CDR3 size: 15 residues. The CDR3 DNA sequence: TGTGCCAGCTCACGTTGGACAGGGGTCGACAATGAGCAGTTCTTC. It specifies CASSRWTGVDNEQFF.